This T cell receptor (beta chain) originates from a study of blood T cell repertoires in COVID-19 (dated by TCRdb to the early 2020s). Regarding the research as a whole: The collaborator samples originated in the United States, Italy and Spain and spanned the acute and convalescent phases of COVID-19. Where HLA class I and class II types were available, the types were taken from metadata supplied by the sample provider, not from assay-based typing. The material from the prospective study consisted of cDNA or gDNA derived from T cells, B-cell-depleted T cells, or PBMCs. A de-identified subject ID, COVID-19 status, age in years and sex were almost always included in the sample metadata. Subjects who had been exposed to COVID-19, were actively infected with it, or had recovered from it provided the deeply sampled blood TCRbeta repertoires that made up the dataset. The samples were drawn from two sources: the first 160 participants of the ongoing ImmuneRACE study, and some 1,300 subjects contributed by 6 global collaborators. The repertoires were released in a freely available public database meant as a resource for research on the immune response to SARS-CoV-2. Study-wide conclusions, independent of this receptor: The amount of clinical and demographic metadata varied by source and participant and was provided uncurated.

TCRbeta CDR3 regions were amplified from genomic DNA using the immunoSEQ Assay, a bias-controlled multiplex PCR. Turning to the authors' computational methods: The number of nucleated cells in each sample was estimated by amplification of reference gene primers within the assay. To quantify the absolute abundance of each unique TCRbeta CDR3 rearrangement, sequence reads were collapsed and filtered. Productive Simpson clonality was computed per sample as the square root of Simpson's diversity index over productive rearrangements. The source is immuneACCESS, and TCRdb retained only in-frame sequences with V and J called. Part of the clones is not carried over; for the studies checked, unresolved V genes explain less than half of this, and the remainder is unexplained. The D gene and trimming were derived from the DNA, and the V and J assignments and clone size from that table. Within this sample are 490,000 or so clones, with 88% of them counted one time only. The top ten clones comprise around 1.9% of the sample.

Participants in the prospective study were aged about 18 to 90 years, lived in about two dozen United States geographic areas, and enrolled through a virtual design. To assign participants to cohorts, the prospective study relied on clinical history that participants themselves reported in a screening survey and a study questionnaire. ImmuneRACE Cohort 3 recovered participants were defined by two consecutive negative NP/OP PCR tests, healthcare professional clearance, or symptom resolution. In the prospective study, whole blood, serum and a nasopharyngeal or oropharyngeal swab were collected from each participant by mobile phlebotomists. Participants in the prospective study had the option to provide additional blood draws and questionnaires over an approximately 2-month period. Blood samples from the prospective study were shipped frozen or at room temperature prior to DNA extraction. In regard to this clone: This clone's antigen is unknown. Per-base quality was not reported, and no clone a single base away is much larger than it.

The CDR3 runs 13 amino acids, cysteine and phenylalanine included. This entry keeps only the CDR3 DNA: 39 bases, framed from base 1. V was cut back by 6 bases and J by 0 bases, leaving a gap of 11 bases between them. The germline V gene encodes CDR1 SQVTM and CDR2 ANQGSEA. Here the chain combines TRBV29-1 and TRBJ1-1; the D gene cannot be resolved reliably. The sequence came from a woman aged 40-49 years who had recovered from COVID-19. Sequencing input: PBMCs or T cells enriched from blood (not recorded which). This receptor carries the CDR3 CSVPTRVNTEAFF. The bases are TGCAGCGTGCCAACTAGGGTGAACACTGAAGCTTTCTTT.